A single T cell receptor beta chain is shown here with its context. These data come from a study of patients and donors after allogeneic stem cell transplantation. V shed 4 bases and J 4 bases; nucleotides not matched to a gene: 5. CDR1 KGHSH and CDR2 LQKENI come from the germline V gene. This CDR3 has 15 residues. TCRdb reprocessed the RT-PCR reads with MiXCR, giving one entry per CDR3 protein. The sample has about 200,000 distinct CDR3 sequences; more than 35% are singletons. The gene calls are TRBV18 and TRBJ1-5; 9 positions agree with TRBD1. Sequencing was done on a sample of blood, either unsorted or a sorted T cell fraction (not recorded which). The receptor's source is a human donor who was either an allogeneic HSCT recipient or a stem cell or donor lymphocyte infusion donor (not recorded which). It is not recorded whose cells these are; they may come from a transplant donor. The CDR3 coding sequence is TGTGCCAGCTCACACGGGGACAGGGCAAATCAGCCCCAGCATTTT. It translates to CASSHGDRANQPQHF.